The following is a TCR beta chain sequence with its context. This clone's antigen is unknown. No quality values exist for individual bases; no much larger clone is one base distant. This sample was included in a study of T cell responses to AZD1222 COVID-19 vaccine (dated by TCRdb to about 2021). About the investigation overall: AZD1222 recipients given second doses at about 4 weeks or at about 12 weeks were pooled, since spike-specific TCR depth and breadth were not found to differ between the two schedules. A total of under 250 trial participants underwent TCR sequencing, of whom roughly 210 had received two doses of AZD1222 and about 25 had received two doses of the MenACWY control vaccine. Trial participants were enrolled into age subgroups of 18-55, 56-69 and 70-plus years, which contained about 150, 28 and 57 TCR-sequenced participants, respectively. General study outcomes and caveats: Nearly half of unique spike-specific TCRs reportedly recognized epitopes outside regions mutated in the B.1.351 and B.1.1.7 variants. Vaccine-associated CD4 TCRs spanned the whole spike protein, with dominant responses in regions 160-218 and 743-854. Because no day 14 peak-response samples were available, the repertoires could be characterized only after the peak T cell response. After two AZD1222 doses, both the breadth and the depth of spike-specific TCRs were significantly higher than at day 0 and than in MenACWY recipients. The 56-69-year group was small, and its depth increase did not reach significance, likely because of low power. Participants were mostly white British and included more females than males, and it was suggested by the authors that clonal diversity may have been underestimated. Only five or six AZD1222 recipients were SARS-CoV-2 seropositive at baseline, limiting conclusions about previously exposed vaccinees.

The time point label on this specimen signifies: baseline before first vaccination. Vaccinee samples came from UK trials COV001 and COV002, including a single-blind randomized controlled phase 2/3 trial of AZD1222 (ChAdOx1 nCoV-19) in healthy adults. Trial participant PBMC samples were collected at day 0 and day 28 after the second dose for TCRbeta chain sequencing. The CDR3 regions of human TCRbeta chains were subjected to immunosequencing. As for how the authors treated the data: Repertoire TCRs were matched against a reference library of SARS-CoV-2-specific TCRs generated with the MIRA antigen-specificity platform. Breadth meant the fraction of unique TCRs that were SARS-CoV-2-associated, whereas depth meant the fraction of total T cells that were SARS-CoV-2-associated. Using the MIRA data, every spike-specific TCR was mapped to the spike region that the TCR reacted to and assigned to either a CD4 or a CD8 class. Log10-transformed breadth and depth values were compared by one-way ANOVA with Sidak's multiple comparisons tests. In TCRdb, the immuneACCESS table is reduced to in-frame sequences with V and J assigned. These tables do not hold every clone; where another copy was compared, an unresolved V gene accounts for under half, and the others remain unexplained. The DNA was the basis for D and trimming; V, J and clone size are from that table. The table for this sample lists roughly 56,000 clones; approximately 85% of them were counted only once. Approximately 15% of the sample goes to the ten largest clones.

The CDR1 and CDR2 encoded by the germline V gene (reference sequence) are LNHNV and YYDKDF. V and J are truncated by 0 bases and 2 bases respectively, leaving an intervening sequence of 14 bases. Taken from cysteine to phenylalanine, the CDR3 has 18 residues. Of all the DNA, just the CDR3 is kept, 54 bases in frame from base 1. The chain is assembled from TRBV15 and TRBJ2-6; the D gene identity is not certain. The sample here was peripheral blood, taken on day 0 of AZD1222 vaccination. The receptor's source is an adult in good health. The bases read TGTGCCACCAGCAGAGATCCCGTGGGGTTAACTGGGGCCAACGTCCTGACTTTC. Its product reads: CATSRDPVGLTGANVLTF. The CDR3 plus the reference TRBV15 and TRBJ2-6 genes for the other parts give the full variable domain: DAMVIQNPRYQVTQFGKPVTLSCSQTLNHNVMYWYQQKSSQAPKLLFHYYDKDFNNEADTPDNFQSRRPNTSFCFLDIRSPGLGDTAMYLCATSRDPVGLTGANVLTFGAGSRLTVL.